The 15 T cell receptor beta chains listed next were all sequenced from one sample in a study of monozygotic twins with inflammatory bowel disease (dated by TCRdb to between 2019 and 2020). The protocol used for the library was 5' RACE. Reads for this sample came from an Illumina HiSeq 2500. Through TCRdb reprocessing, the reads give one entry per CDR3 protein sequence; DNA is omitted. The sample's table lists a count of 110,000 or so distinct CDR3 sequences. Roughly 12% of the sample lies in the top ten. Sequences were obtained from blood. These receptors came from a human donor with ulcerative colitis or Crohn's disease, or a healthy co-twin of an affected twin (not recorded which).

The CDR3 spells CASSPLAGTHRTDTQYF. The chain carries TRBV5-1 and TRBJ2-3; the TRBD2 assignment by TCRdb is unverifiable without DNA. CDR1 SGHRS and CDR2 YFSETQ come from the germline V gene. The CDR3 is made up of 17 amino acids.

The CDR3 here is CSVESTSGTDTQYF. The chain couples TRBV29-1 to TRBJ2-3; TCRdb gives TRBD2 as the D gene, but with no DNA this cannot be confirmed. This CDR3 contains 14 residues. Germline CDR1 reads SQVTM; CDR2 reads ANQGSEA.

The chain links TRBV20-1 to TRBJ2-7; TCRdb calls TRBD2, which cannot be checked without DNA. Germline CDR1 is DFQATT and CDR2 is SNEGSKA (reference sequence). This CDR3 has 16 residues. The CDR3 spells CSAIPNLLAGVGEQYF.

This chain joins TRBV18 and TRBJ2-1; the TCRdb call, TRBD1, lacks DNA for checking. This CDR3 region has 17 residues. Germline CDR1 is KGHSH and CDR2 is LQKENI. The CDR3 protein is CASSPLTPGQGYNEQFF.

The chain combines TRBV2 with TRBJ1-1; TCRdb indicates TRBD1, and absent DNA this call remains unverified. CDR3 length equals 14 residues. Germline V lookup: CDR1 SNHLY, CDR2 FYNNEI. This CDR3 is CASTPRGGITEAFF.

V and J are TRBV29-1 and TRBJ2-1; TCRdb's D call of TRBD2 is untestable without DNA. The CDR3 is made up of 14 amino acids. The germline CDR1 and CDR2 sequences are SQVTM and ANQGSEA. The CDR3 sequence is CSVATSGRRLEQFF.

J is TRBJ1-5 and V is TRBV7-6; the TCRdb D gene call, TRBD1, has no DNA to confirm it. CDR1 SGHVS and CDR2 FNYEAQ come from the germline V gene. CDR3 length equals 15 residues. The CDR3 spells CASSLDSGIRQPQHF.

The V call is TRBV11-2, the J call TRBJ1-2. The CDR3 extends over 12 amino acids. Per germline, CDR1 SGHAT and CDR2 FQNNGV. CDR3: CASSLDENDYTF. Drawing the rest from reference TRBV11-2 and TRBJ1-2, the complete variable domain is EAGVAQSPRYKIIEKRQSVAFWCNPISGHATLYWYQQILGQGPKLLIQFQNNGVVDDSQLPKDRFSAERLKGVDSTLKIQPAKLEDSAVYLCASSLDENDYTFGSGTRLTVV.

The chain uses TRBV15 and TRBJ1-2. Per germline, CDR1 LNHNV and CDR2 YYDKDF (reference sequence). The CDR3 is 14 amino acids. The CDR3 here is CATSRVGRNYGYTF.

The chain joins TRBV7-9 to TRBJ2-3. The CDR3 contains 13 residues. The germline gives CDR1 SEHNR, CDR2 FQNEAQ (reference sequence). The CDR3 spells CASSRTSPDTQYF.

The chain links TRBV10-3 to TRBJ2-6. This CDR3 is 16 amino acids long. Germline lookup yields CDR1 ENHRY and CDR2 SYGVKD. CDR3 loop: CAISERKTKGANVLTF.

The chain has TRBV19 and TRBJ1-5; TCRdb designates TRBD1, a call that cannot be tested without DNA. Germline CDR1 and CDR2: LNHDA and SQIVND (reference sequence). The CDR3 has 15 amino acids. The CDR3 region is CASRAGTGGGQPQHF.

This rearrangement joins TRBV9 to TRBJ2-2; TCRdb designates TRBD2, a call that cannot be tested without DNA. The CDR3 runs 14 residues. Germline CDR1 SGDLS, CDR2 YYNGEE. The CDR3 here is CASSQGGPPGELFF.

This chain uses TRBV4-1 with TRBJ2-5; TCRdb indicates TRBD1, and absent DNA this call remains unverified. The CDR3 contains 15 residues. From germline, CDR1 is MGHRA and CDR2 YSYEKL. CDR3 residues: CASSQIGTSQETQYF.

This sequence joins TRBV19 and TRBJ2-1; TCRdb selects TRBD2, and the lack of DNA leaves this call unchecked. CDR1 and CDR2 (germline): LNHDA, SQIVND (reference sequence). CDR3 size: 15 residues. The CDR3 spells CASSMLAGIDNEQFF.